This T cell receptor beta chain was identified in a study of T-cell memory formation after mild COVID-19. Study summary: The TCR clusters were mostly specific to one donor.

Broader study findings: Mainly in CM and EM were contracting CD4+ clones; CD8+ were in EMRA. A subset of responding clones appeared in pre-infection memory, suggesting cross-reactive memory joined.

Points on this clonotype: As yet, its antigen is unknown.

Germline V gene sequence: CDR1 MDHEN, CDR2 SYDVKM. V trimming: 6 bases; J trimming: 3 bases; junction bases outside the gene matches: 4. The CDR3 totals 15 residues. TCRdb ran MiXCR on the 5' RACE reads and lists one entry per CDR3 protein. Here the sample spans 350,000 to 450,000 distinct CDR3 sequences, 20% to 30% being singletons. This TCR was sampled from an adult woman who had mild COVID-19 (a few samples of this study predate the infection). Cell type and time point are not known. Sequencing was performed on PBMCs or a T cell subset sorted from them (not recorded which). V gene TRBV28 combines with J gene TRBJ1-6; TRBD1 matches at 8 bases. CDR3 in amino acids: CASRETGDYNSPLHF. As DNA, the CDR3 is TGTGCCAGCAGGGAGACAGGGGACTATAATTCACCCCTCCACTTT. Full variable domain (rest looked up from reference TRBV28 and TRBJ1-6): DVKVTQSSRYLVKRTGEKVFLECVQDMDHENMFWYRQDPGLGLRLIYFSYDVKMKEKGDIPEGYSVSREKKERFSLILESASTNQTSMYLCASRETGDYNSPLHFGNGTRLTVT.